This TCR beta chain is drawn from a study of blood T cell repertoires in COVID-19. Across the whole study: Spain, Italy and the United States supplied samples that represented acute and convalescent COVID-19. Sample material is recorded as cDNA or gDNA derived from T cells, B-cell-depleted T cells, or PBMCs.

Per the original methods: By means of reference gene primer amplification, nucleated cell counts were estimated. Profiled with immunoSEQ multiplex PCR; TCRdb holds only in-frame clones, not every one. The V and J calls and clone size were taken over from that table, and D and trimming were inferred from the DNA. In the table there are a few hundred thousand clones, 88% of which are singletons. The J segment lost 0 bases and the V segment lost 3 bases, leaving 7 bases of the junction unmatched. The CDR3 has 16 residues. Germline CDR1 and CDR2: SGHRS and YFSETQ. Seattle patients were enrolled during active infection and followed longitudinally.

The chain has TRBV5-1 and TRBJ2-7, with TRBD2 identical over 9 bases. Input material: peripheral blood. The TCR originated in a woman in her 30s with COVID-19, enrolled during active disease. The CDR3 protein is CASSSIAGVSSYEQYF. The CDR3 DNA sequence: TGCGCCAGCAGCTCCATAGCGGGAGTGTCCTCCTACGAGCAGTACTTC.